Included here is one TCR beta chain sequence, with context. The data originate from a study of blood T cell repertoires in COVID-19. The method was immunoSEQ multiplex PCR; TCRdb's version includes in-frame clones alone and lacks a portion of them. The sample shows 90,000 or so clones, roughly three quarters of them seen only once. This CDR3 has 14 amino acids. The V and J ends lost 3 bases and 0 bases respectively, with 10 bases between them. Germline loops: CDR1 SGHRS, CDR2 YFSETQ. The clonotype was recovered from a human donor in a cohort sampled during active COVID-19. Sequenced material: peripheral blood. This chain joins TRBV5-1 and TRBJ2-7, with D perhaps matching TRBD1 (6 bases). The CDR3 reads CASSWGPASYEQYF. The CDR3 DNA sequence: TGCGCCAGCAGCTGGGGGCCCGCCTCCTACGAGCAGTACTTC.